Described below is a single T cell receptor (beta chain) sequence and its context. Antigen: not known. At one end the junction does not follow the germline gene, possibly because of a read error. This entry is derived from a study of post-analysis software for immune sequencing data. General study points: When compared against controls, multiple sclerosis patients showed significantly lower normalized Chao1 diversity. Same-batch preparations were strongly co-clustered by F measure.

TCR beta libraries were prepared from cDNA with unique molecular identifiers. T cells, 1 to 10 million of them, yielded around 460,000 cDNA molecules. TCRdb independently ran MiXCR on the PCR reads; one entry per CDR3 protein. This sample has roughly 650,000 distinct CDR3 sequences, with over 45% found just once. Specimen: blood. The receptor's source is a girl aged 2 to 9 with multiple sclerosis.

The CDR3 DNA is TGCGCCAGCAGCCAAGGCGAGGGGGCCTCACAAGGGACCCAGTACTTC. This translates into CASSQGEGASQGTQYF. This chain joins TRBV4-3 and TRBJ2-4; 7 bases agree with TRBD1. The better agreement between TRBJ2-5 and the DNA end casts doubt on the J call. Germline loops: CDR1 LGHNA, CDR2 YSLEER. The CDR3 covers 16 residues.